This TCR beta chain is from a study of response to subunit inactivated influenza vaccine. Via MiXCR, TCRdb re-called the RT-PCR reads, giving one row per CDR3 protein. The sample lists more than 500,000 distinct CDR3 sequences, around 11% occurring once. Germline loops: CDR1 ENHRY, CDR2 SYGVKD. Losses at the gene ends were 10 bases for V and 6 bases for J; bases not matched to a gene: 15. The CDR3 sequence is 15 residues long. There are many counts of this clonotype. The data were also submitted as part of a second study, on T cells expressing NK-cell markers. In that study: Making the TCR beta cDNA relied on 5'RACE template switching with UMIs. Sorting in several experiments was restricted by an anti-gamma-delta TCR antibody to alpha-beta TCR T cells. The study found these clonotypes also leading the CD3+CD56-NKG2C+ fraction in four donors.

The rearrangement links TRBV10-3 to TRBJ1-2; 9 nucleotides line up with TRBD1. This TCR derives from a man aged 50-59 years who received an inactivated influenza vaccine. The specimen was PBMCs from blood, collected on the day of vaccination. The CDR3 region has the DNA TGTGCCACCGGGACAGGGCTCGCCGTTAGAAATGGCTACACCTTC. Its protein is CATGTGLAVRNGYTF.